The clone carrying this T cell receptor (beta chain) was observed a few times. Its antigen is still unknown. This specimen comes from a study of blood T cells in healthy people across ages. A second PCR, run for 7 to 11 cycles, used a sample-barcoded 5' primer plus a J-beta primer mix. MiXCR, applied by TCRdb to the 5' RACE reads, yields one record per CDR3 protein. The sample includes 1.5 million to 1.8 million distinct CDR3 sequences, under 55% of them seen just once. The ends were cut back, 6 bases at V and 1 base at J, with 15 bases in the middle. The length of the CDR3 is 14 residues. Germline CDR1 and CDR2: DFQATT and SNEGSKA (reference sequence). Study outcomes and limitations: As naive T cell percentage varied, TCR beta diversity correlated strongly with it.

The chain joins TRBV20-1 to TRBJ1-1, with no clear D. This receptor was obtained from a woman in her late teens or twenties in good health. Specimen: blood. The DNA of the CDR3 is TGCAGTGCGCCGATTAACAGTCCGAACACTGAAGCTTTCTTT. Its translation is CSAPINSPNTEAFF.